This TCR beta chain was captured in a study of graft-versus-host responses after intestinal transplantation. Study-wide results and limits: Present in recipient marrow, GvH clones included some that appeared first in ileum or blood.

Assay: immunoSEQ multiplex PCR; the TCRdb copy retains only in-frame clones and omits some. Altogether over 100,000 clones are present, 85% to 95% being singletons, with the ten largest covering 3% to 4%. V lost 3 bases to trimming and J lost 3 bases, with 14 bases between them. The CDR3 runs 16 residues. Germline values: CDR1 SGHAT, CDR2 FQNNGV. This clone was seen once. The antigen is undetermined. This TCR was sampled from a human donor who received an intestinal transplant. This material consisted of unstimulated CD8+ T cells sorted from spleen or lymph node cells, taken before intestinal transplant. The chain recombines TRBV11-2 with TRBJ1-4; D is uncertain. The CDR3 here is CASSFDSAVPNEKLFF. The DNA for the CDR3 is TGTGCCAGCAGCTTTGACTCAGCCGTCCCTAATGAAAAACTGTTTTTT.